The 10 T cell receptor beta chains in this list originate from one sample, sequenced in a study of blood T cell repertoires in COVID-19. Using immunoSEQ multiplex PCR, the repertoire was profiled, and TCRdb retains in-frame clones only, with some absent. The sample lists 410,000 or so clones; just over 85% were seen once. Specimen: peripheral blood. Every receptor here comes from a woman under 40 with active or convalescent COVID-19.

V usage is TRBV3-1 (or the pseudogene TRBV3-2) and J usage is TRBJ2-5; D remains ambiguous. CDR1 LGHDT and CDR2 YNNKEL come from the germline V gene (reference sequence). This CDR3 spans 12 amino acids. Trimming took 4 bases from V and 5 from J, leaving 8 bases between them. The CDR3 DNA reads TGTGCCAGCAGCCCCGTCGGGGAGACCCAGTACTTC. This encodes CASSPVGETQYF.

The V and J genes are TRBV19 and TRBJ2-5; 7 bases align to TRBD2. V shed 3 bases and J 3 bases; nucleotides not matched to a gene: 7. Germline CDR1 and CDR2: LNHDA and SQIVND (reference sequence). This CDR3 spans 15 amino acids. The CDR3 region has the DNA TGTGCCAGTAGTATCGGGGGGAAAGGTGAAGAGACCCAGTACTTC. This gives the protein CASSIGGKGEETQYF.

This chain joins TRBV6-1 and TRBJ1-2; no firm D call. Trimming removed 3 bases from V and 6 bases from J, with 11 bases in between. The CDR3 sequence is 13 residues long. Germline V lookup: CDR1 MNHNS, CDR2 SASEGT. CDR3 sequence reads: CASSDRPWDGYTF. In nucleotides, the CDR3 is TGTGCCAGCAGTGACAGGCCTTGGGATGGCTACACCTTC.

The chain joins TRBV20-1 to TRBJ1-2, with no clear D. V was shortened by 3 bases and J by 5 bases, with 7 bases between the two germline ends. The CDR3 totals 11 residues. CDR1 DFQATT and CDR2 SNEGSKA come from the germline V gene (reference sequence). The CDR3, as DNA: TGCAGTGCTAGCCCCCTTTATGGCTACACCTTC. It yields the protein CSASPLYGYTF.

The rearrangement joins TRBV9 to TRBJ2-2, with TRBD1 matching over 7 bases. The CDR3 sequence is 14 residues long. V lost 3 bases, J lost 8 bases, and 7 bases stayed unmatched. Per germline, CDR1 SGDLS and CDR2 YYNGEE. The CDR3 DNA reads TGTGCCAGCAGCGCGATGACAGGGTCGGGGGAGCTGTTTTTT. This translates into CASSAMTGSGELFF.

The chain has TRBV11-2 and TRBJ2-3, with a weak D call TRBD1 (6 bases). Deletions cut 6 bases from V and 6 bases from J, with 16 bases between. Germline V gene lookup returns CDR1 SGHAT and CDR2 FQNNGV. The CDR3 has 14 residues. The CDR3 is CASRDRRGSDTQYF. The CDR3, as DNA: TGTGCCAGCAGAGACAGGCGCGGATCCGATACGCAGTATTTT.

The chain carries TRBV9 and TRBJ2-3, with D possibly being TRBD1 (5 bases). The germline V gene has CDR1 SGDLS and CDR2 YYNGEE. The CDR3 sequence is 14 residues long. Trimming took off 4 bases at V and 0 bases at J, with 9 bases between the two ends. The CDR3 bases are TGTGCCAGCAGCCCTGGACACAGCACAGATACGCAGTATTTT. This encodes CASSPGHSTDTQYF. Variable domain in full (rest from reference TRBV9 and TRBJ2-3): DSGVTQTPKHLITATGQRVTLRCSPRSGDLSVYWYQQSLDQGLQFLIQYYNGEERAKGNILERFSAQQFPDLHSELNLSSLELGDSALYFCASSPGHSTDTQYFGPGTRLTVL.

V is TRBV5-4 and J is TRBJ2-7; 10 bases map to TRBD1. The V and J ends lost 2 bases and 6 bases, in that order; junction bases with no gene match: 8. The CDR3 runs 15 residues. Germline V lookup: CDR1 SGHNT, CDR2 YYREEE (reference sequence). CDR3 bases: TGTGCCAGCAGCTTTACCGGGACAGGGGAAGTCGAGCAGTACTTC. Translation gives CASSFTGTGEVEQYF. The full variable domain, with the rest looked up from reference TRBV5-4 and TRBJ2-7, is ETGVTQSPTHLIKTRGQQVTLRCSSQSGHNTVSWYQQALGQGPQFIFQYYREEENGRGNFPPRFSGLQFPNYSSELNVNALELDDSALYLCASSFTGTGEVEQYFGPGTRLTVT.

This clone was seen once. The rearrangement links TRBV5-1 to TRBJ2-7, with D perhaps matching TRBD1 (6 bases). V was clipped by 4 bases and J by 3 bases, with 14 bases between them. CDR3 length: 14 residues. Germline values: CDR1 SGHRS, CDR2 YFSETQ. The CDR3 coding sequence is TGCGCCAGCAGCCCCCGACAGGAGATCTACGAGCAGTACTTC. Translated: CASSPRQEIYEQYF.

The gene calls are TRBV11-2 and TRBJ2-7, with 7 bases lining up with TRBD1. V was pared by 4 bases and J by 3 bases, with 6 bases of the junction left unmatched. This CDR3 region has 14 residues. CDR1 SGHAT and CDR2 FQNNGV come from the germline V gene. The CDR3 here is CASSSTGDSYEQYF. CDR3 nucleotides: TGTGCCAGCAGCTCAACCGGGGACAGCTACGAGCAGTACTTC.